This section outlines one T cell receptor beta chain sequence together with its context. Its cognate antigen is unknown. The record originates from a study of a mutant IDH1 vaccine in newly diagnosed glioma. Study-level points and caveats: Changes in the top peripheral T cell clonotypes seemingly had no bearing on pseudoprogression.

TCRdb's copy holds only in-frame clones and misses some; the assay was immunoSEQ multiplex PCR. The data show tens of thousands of clones, roughly four fifths seen once. This CDR3 has 15 residues. The V segment lost 4 bases and the J segment 0 bases; nucleotides outside the gene matches: 4. CDR1 SGHDT and CDR2 YYEEEE come from the germline V gene. Time point indicated: week 5, during vaccination. Doses of 300 ug of mutant IDH1 20-mer peptide were given with topical imiquimod. The receptor was isolated from a man aged 30 to 39 with glioma. This chain links TRBV5-6 with TRBJ2-4; the match to TRBD1 covers 7 bases. The sequencing here drew on PBMCs, taken from a glioma patient whose treatment included an IDH1 peptide vaccine. CDR3 residues: CASSPTGLAKNIQYF. In DNA form, the CDR3 reads TGTGCCAGCAGCCCGACAGGGCTAGCCAAAAACATTCAGTACTTC.